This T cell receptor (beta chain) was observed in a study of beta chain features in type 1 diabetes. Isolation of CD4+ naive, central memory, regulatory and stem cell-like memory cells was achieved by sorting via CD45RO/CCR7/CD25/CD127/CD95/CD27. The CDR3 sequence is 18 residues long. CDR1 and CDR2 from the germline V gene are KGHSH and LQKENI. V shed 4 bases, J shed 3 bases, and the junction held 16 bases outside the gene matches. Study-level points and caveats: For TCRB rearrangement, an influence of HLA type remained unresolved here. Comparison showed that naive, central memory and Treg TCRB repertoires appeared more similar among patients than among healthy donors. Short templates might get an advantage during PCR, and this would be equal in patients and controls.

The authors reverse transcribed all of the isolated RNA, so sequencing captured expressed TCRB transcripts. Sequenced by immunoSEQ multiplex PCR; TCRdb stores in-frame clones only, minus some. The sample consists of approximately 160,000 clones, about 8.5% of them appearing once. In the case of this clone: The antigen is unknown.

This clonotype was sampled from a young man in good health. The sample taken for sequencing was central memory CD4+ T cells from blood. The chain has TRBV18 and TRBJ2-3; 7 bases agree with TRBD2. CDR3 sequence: CASSRLVNGGEGTDTQYF. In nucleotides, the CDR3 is TGTGCCAGCTCACGCCTCGTTAATGGGGGGGAAGGAACAGATACGCAGTATTTT.